The 5 T cell receptor beta chains presented below share a single source sample, sequenced in a study of shared clonotypes between healthy human individuals. Assay: immunoSEQ multiplex PCR; the TCRdb copy retains only in-frame clones and omits some. Of approximately 2.5 million clones in the sample, 85% to 95% are singletons; the top ten hold around 0.14%. The material sequenced was naive CD4+ T cells sorted from blood. The subset was: CD45RA+ positively selected. The origin of the receptors is a man between 18 and 29 years old in good health.

The V and J genes are TRBV2 and TRBJ1-1; D remains unclear. Germline V lookup: CDR1 SNHLY, CDR2 FYNNEI. The CDR3 loop spans 18 amino acids. Trimming stripped 6 bases from V and 1 base from J, with 24 bases between. The CDR3: CASRIYSGSDPTNTEAFF. The DNA for the CDR3 is TGTGCCAGCAGGATATATTCAGGTTCCGACCCCACGAACACTGAAGCTTTCTTT.

V is TRBV28 and J is TRBJ2-3, with TRBD2 matching 11 bases. Looked up from germline, CDR1 is MDHEN and CDR2 is SYDVKM. V was pared by 5 bases and J by 6 bases, with 7 bases of the junction left unmatched. This CDR3 comprises 15 residues. The CDR3 coding sequence is TGTGCCAGCAGTCTCGATAGCGGGGGGGCGGATACGCAGTATTTT. Protein sequence: CASSLDSGGADTQYF. The variable domain in full, completed from reference TRBV28 and TRBJ2-3, reads DVKVTQSSRYLVKRTGEKVFLECVQDMDHENMFWYRQDPGLGLRLIYFSYDVKMKEKGDIPEGYSVSREKKERFSLILESASTNQTSMYLCASSLDSGGADTQYFGPGTRLTVL.

This chain connects TRBV19 to TRBJ2-2; D gene uncertain. V was clipped by 0 bases and J by 5 bases, with 7 bases between them. CDR3 length: 14 residues. Germline V CDR1 and CDR2: LNHDA, SQIVND (reference sequence). The CDR3 DNA sequence: TGTGCCAGTAGTATAGATCCCGGTACCGGGGAGCTGTTTTTT. It translates to CASSIDPGTGELFF.

V and J are TRBV7-2 and TRBJ1-1, with D perhaps TRBD1 (5 bases). The ends were cut back, 5 bases at V and 1 base at J, with 14 bases in the middle. In germline, CDR1 is SGHTA, CDR2 FQGNSA. The length of the CDR3 is 15 residues. CDR3 sequence (DNA): TGTGCCAGCAGCCGGTCGGGGGGAACGAACACTGAAGCTTTCTTT. Translated: CASSRSGGTNTEAFF.

The chain is built from TRBV15 and TRBJ1-2; the D is unclear. Trimming shortened V by 3 bases and J by 0 bases, and 11 bases separated the two germline ends. Germline CDR1 LNHNV, CDR2 YYDKDF (reference sequence). This CDR3 comprises 15 residues. The CDR3 nucleotides are TGTGCCACCAGCAGGCTTAAAGGATCTAACTATGGCTACACCTTC. The encoded protein is CATSRLKGSNYGYTF.